This T cell receptor beta chain was recorded in a study of blood T cell repertoires in COVID-19. Germline CDR1 is MNHEY and CDR2 is SVGAGI. Trimming removed 0 bases from V and 2 bases from J, with 11 bases in between. CDR3 length equals 16 residues. Assay used: immunoSEQ multiplex PCR; TCRdb lists only in-frame clones, some missing. The table lists some 120,000 clones, roughly 80% of them singletons. This TCR derives from a human donor in a cohort sampled during active COVID-19. Specimen: peripheral blood. V and J are TRBV6-5 and TRBJ1-5, with a weak D call TRBD1 (5 bases). The CDR3 DNA reads TGTGCCAGCAGTTACTCGAGACCGGGGGGCAATCAGCCCCAGCATTTT. Amino acids: CASSYSRPGGNQPQHF.